This TCR beta chain appears in the sequencing data of a study of T cell responses to AZD1222 COVID-19 vaccine. The data were produced by immunoSEQ multiplex PCR, yet TCRdb's version contains in-frame clones alone and is incomplete. The sample contains 30,000 to 35,000 clones, roughly 74% of which appear only once. Looked up from germline, CDR1 is ENHRY and CDR2 is SYGVKD. This CDR3 comprises 16 residues. The germline V and J ends were trimmed by 0 bases and 9 bases, with 18 bases remaining between them. The sequence derives from an adult who received the AZD1222 COVID-19 vaccine. V and J are TRBV10-3 and TRBJ1-5; tentatively, D is TRBD1 (5 bases). Sequencing was performed on peripheral blood, taken 28 days after the second AZD1222 dose. The DNA of the CDR3 is TGTGCCATCAGTGAGTCGAGGGGCGCGGGCGGTCGGCCCCAGCATTTT. Protein product: CAISESRGAGGRPQHF.